The entry that follows covers one T cell receptor (beta chain) sequence. Study processing details: Counts of nucleated cells, estimated from reference gene primer amplification, were obtained. TCRdb's copy holds only in-frame clones and misses some; the assay was immunoSEQ multiplex PCR. V and J calls and clone size come straight from that table; D and trimming were deduced from the DNA. The sample holds about 140,000 clones; around three quarters are singletons and the top ten take roughly 13%. The V gene's germline CDR1 is GTSNPN and CDR2 SVGIG (reference sequence). V lost 5 bases and J lost 1, with 9 bases in between. The CDR3 sequence is 13 residues long. The sample originates from a study of blood T cell repertoires in COVID-19. Looking at the study overall: The cDNA or gDNA used as material had been derived from T cells, B-cell-depleted T cells, or PBMCs.

The origin of this receptor is a man aged 80 or over with acute or convalescent COVID-19. The material sequenced was peripheral blood. The J gene is TRBJ1-3, the V gene TRBV30; D is possibly TRBD1 (5 bases). CDR3 sequence reads: CAWGSGSGNTIYF. CDR3 DNA: TGTGCCTGGGGGTCAGGGTCTGGAAACACCATATATTTT.